The present entry profiles one T cell receptor beta chain with its context. CDR1 and CDR2 (germline): GTSNPN, SVGIG (reference sequence). The CDR3 is made up of 15 amino acids. V shed 0 bases and J 3 bases; nucleotides not matched to a gene: 2. This record comes from a study of T cells after yellow fever vaccination. Via MiXCR, TCRdb re-called the 5' RACE reads, giving one row per CDR3 protein. The table records approximately 250,000 distinct CDR3 sequences, about 7% of them present only once. The material sequenced was CD4+ T cells sorted from PBMCs, taken on the day of the yellow fever booster vaccination. The origin of this receptor is a man aged 25 to 40 who received the YFV17D yellow fever vaccine. The chain is built from TRBV30 and TRBJ2-2, with 9 bases identical to TRBD1. This CDR3 is CAWSVGTGYTGELFF. The CDR3 nucleotides are TGTGCCTGGAGTGTAGGGACAGGGTACACCGGGGAGCTGTTTTTT.